These T cell receptor beta chains were read from a single sample in a study of cytomegalovirus exposure and HLA in healthy donors. This table comes from immunoSEQ multiplex PCR, and its TCRdb copy is limited to in-frame clones, with some not included. The sample lists approximately 190,000 clones; about 84% were seen once. Material for sequencing was PBMCs. The receptors were gathered from a man aged 50 to 60 in good health and CMV-seronegative. Both conserved end residues are part of each CDR3. A D gene is named only where the DNA matches it firmly.

v_call: TRBV7-9
d_call: NA
j_call: TRBJ1-4
cdr3_aa: CASTPRKLFF

v_call: TRBV7-9
d_call: NA
j_call: TRBJ1-1
cdr3_aa: CASSPGEGDINTEAFF

v_call: TRBV10-2
d_call: NA
j_call: TRBJ1-6
cdr3_aa: CASSESGGGGSPLHF

v_call: TRBV27
d_call: NA
j_call: TRBJ1-2
cdr3_aa: CASSQGNYGYTF

v_call: TRBV7-9
d_call: NA
j_call: TRBJ2-6
cdr3_aa: CASSLGGAGANVLTF

v_call: TRBV11-2
d_call: TRBD2
j_call: TRBJ2-3
cdr3_aa: CASSTWTSGDSSDTQYF

v_call: TRBV7-2
d_call: TRBD1
j_call: TRBJ2-3
cdr3_aa: CASSSKGGTGPDTQYF

v_call: TRBV25-1
d_call: TRBD1
j_call: TRBJ1-4
cdr3_aa: CASSRGQSEKLFF

v_call: TRBV21-1
d_call: NA
j_call: TRBJ1-6
cdr3_aa: CASSVISENSPLHF

v_call: TRBV6-5
d_call: TRBD1
j_call: TRBJ1-2
cdr3_aa: CASSSGQGKYAGYTF

v_call: TRBV4-2
d_call: TRBD2
j_call: TRBJ2-1
cdr3_aa: CASSQEELAGGLNEQFF

v_call: TRBV10-3
d_call: NA
j_call: TRBJ1-2
cdr3_aa: CAISAGKDGYTF

v_call: TRBV7-2
d_call: TRBD1
j_call: TRBJ1-4
cdr3_aa: CASSARTGSNEKLFF

v_call: TRBV7-9
d_call: NA
j_call: TRBJ1-5
cdr3_aa: CASSLEAEASQPQHF

v_call: TRBV19
d_call: TRBD1
j_call: TRBJ1-6
cdr3_aa: CASSKNYGQGGNSPLHF

v_call: TRBV6-5
d_call: NA
j_call: TRBJ1-1
cdr3_aa: CASRPRQRLNTEAFF

v_call: TRBV11-2
d_call: TRBD1
j_call: TRBJ2-5
cdr3_aa: CASSLGGQGAGETQYF

v_call: TRBV18
d_call: NA
j_call: NA
cdr3_aa: CASSPDSQAYEQYF

v_call: TRBV20-1
d_call: NA
j_call: TRBJ2-7
cdr3_aa: CSAVQLEQYF

v_call: TRBV5-1
d_call: NA
j_call: TRBJ2-1
cdr3_aa: CASSLAGTRGLNEQFF

v_call: TRBV27
d_call: NA
j_call: TRBJ2-1
cdr3_aa: CASSLGVGGIGYNEQFF

v_call: TRBV18
d_call: NA
j_call: TRBJ1-3
cdr3_aa: CASSQQQGSSGNTIYF

v_call: TRBV2
d_call: TRBD1
j_call: TRBJ1-5
cdr3_aa: CASSRQGSNQPQHF

v_call: TRBV11-2
d_call: TRBD2
j_call: TRBJ2-7
cdr3_aa: CASSVSGTSISYEQYF

v_call: TRBV13
d_call: TRBD1
j_call: TRBJ2-7
cdr3_aa: CASSLGSGGDFEQYF

v_call: TRBV7-2
d_call: TRBD1
j_call: TRBJ1-5
cdr3_aa: CASSLGQGAYQPQHF

v_call: TRBV10-3
d_call: TRBD2
j_call: TRBJ2-2
cdr3_aa: CAISSGGFTGELFF

v_call: TRBV7-6
d_call: NA
j_call: TRBJ2-7
cdr3_aa: CASSLEGGGTYEQYF

v_call: TRBV7-9
d_call: TRBD2
j_call: TRBJ2-1
cdr3_aa: CASSSRLAGKNEQFF

v_call: TRBV11-2
d_call: NA
j_call: TRBJ2-1
cdr3_aa: CASSTSRTVAVGEQFF

v_call: TRBV2
d_call: NA
j_call: TRBJ2-1
cdr3_aa: CASRETRGNEQFF

v_call: TRBV27
d_call: TRBD1
j_call: NA
cdr3_aa: CASSLIQGAVEQYF

v_call: TRBV4-3
d_call: TRBD2
j_call: TRBJ2-7
cdr3_aa: CASSQAVGTTLAEQYF

v_call: TRBV7-8
d_call: NA
j_call: TRBJ1-6
cdr3_aa: CASSLPSFPLHF

v_call: TRBV6-5
d_call: NA
j_call: TRBJ2-6
cdr3_aa: CASKGGSGANVLTF

v_call: TRBV7-9
d_call: NA
j_call: TRBJ2-7
cdr3_aa: CASSPGQYYEQYF

v_call: TRBV9
d_call: NA
j_call: TRBJ1-2
cdr3_aa: CASSVGESGYTF

v_call: TRBV5-1
d_call: NA
j_call: TRBJ1-1
cdr3_aa: CASSKQNTEAFF

v_call: TRBV7-2
d_call: NA
j_call: TRBJ2-4
cdr3_aa: CASSLPGHLAKNIQYF

v_call: TRBV7-9
d_call: NA
j_call: TRBJ1-3
cdr3_aa: CASSFTGVSGNTIYF

v_call: TRBV7-4
d_call: NA
j_call: TRBJ2-7
cdr3_aa: CASPPQLEQYF

v_call: TRBV2
d_call: TRBD1
j_call: TRBJ1-2
cdr3_aa: CASSLDRAGYGYTF

v_call: TRBV7-2
d_call: NA
j_call: TRBJ1-2
cdr3_aa: CASSLSQGSGGYTF

v_call: TRBV5-4
d_call: NA
j_call: TRBJ2-7
cdr3_aa: CASSPNLGTRDLYEQYF

v_call: TRBV5-6
d_call: TRBD2
j_call: TRBJ2-1
cdr3_aa: CASSKLAGSGGEQFF

v_call: TRBV11-3
d_call: NA
j_call: TRBJ2-1
cdr3_aa: CASSPYRGKDYNEQFF

v_call: TRBV30
d_call: NA
j_call: TRBJ1-1
cdr3_aa: CAWSVRGGGGRTEAFF

v_call: TRBV6-5
d_call: NA
j_call: TRBJ1-2
cdr3_aa: CASSYSSSNYGYTF

v_call: TRBV5-8
d_call: NA
j_call: TRBJ2-6
cdr3_aa: CASSFRAGANVLTF

v_call: TRBV6-1
d_call: NA
j_call: TRBJ1-5
cdr3_aa: CASSPRGFPQHF

v_call: TRBV4-3
d_call: NA
j_call: TRBJ1-2
cdr3_aa: CASSQVVGLYGYTF

v_call: TRBV11-2
d_call: NA
j_call: TRBJ2-2
cdr3_aa: CASGAGTKSTGELFF

v_call: TRBV7-9
d_call: NA
j_call: TRBJ1-2
cdr3_aa: CASTYRAGYGYTF

v_call: TRBV5-4
d_call: TRBD1
j_call: TRBJ1-6
cdr3_aa: CASSSGQGVNSPLHF

v_call: TRBV6-5
d_call: TRBD1
j_call: TRBJ2-7
cdr3_aa: CASSYLDTGAEQYF

v_call: TRBV5-8
d_call: NA
j_call: TRBJ2-3
cdr3_aa: CASSLSRDTQYF

v_call: TRBV2
d_call: NA
j_call: TRBJ1-2
cdr3_aa: CASSEGGGTQRAYGYTF

v_call: TRBV29-1
d_call: TRBD1
j_call: TRBJ1-4
cdr3_aa: CSATGGDEKLFF

v_call: TRBV4-3
d_call: TRBD2
j_call: TRBJ2-2
cdr3_aa: CASSPSGRGTGELFF

v_call: TRBV6-6
d_call: NA
j_call: TRBJ1-5
cdr3_aa: CASSYEGGRPQHF